These T cell receptor beta chains were read from a single sample in a study of CXCR3-negative and CXCR3-positive naive CD8 T cells. TCRdb re-called the 5' RACE reads; one entry per CDR3 protein, DNA not given. Found here are 20,000 to 30,000 distinct CDR3 sequences; the top ten clones hold 2.5% to 3%. The sample comprised naive CXCR3- CD8+ T cells from blood. These receptors all come from a human donor in good health. Some clones in this sample may be carry-over from other donors' samples. CDR3s include the opening cysteine and the closing phenylalanine or tryptophan. The size entry is marked missing in some rows and otherwise reads once, few, many or a size class.

V gene: TRBV29-1; J gene: TRBJ1-2; clone size: NA; CDR3 protein: CSVDAGTGFYGYTF
V gene: TRBV7-9; J gene: TRBJ2-7; clone size: NA; CDR3 protein: CASSGGTSGKEQYF
V gene: TRBV9; J gene: TRBJ2-7; clone size: medium-sized; CDR3 protein: CASSVSGRDEQYF
V gene: TRBV7-9; J gene: TRBJ2-3; clone size: NA; CDR3 protein: CASSLRFGPDTQYF
V gene: TRBV11-2; J gene: TRBJ2-7; clone size: medium-sized; CDR3 protein: CASSEGLTGYEQYF
V gene: TRBV7-9; J gene: TRBJ2-7; clone size: NA; CDR3 protein: CASTPGTPHEQYF
V gene: TRBV29-1; J gene: TRBJ2-4; clone size: NA; CDR3 protein: CSVEGAPNIQYF
V gene: TRBV4-2; J gene: TRBJ2-3; clone size: medium-sized; CDR3 protein: CASSPQGPPDTQYF
V gene: TRBV7-3; J gene: TRBJ2-1; clone size: NA; CDR3 protein: CASSLGTGSHNEQFF
V gene: TRBV4-1; J gene: TRBJ2-1; clone size: NA; CDR3 protein: CANSQGLAPQQFF
V gene: TRBV18; J gene: TRBJ1-5; clone size: NA; CDR3 protein: CASSPPNRDQPQHF
V gene: TRBV29-1; J gene: TRBJ2-1; clone size: NA; CDR3 protein: CSVGPIPSGEQFF
V gene: TRBV14; J gene: TRBJ2-3; clone size: NA; CDR3 protein: CASSVTGSTDTQYF
V gene: TRBV2; J gene: TRBJ2-5; clone size: NA; CDR3 protein: CASSDFGGSQETQYF
V gene: TRBV2; J gene: TRBJ2-7; clone size: medium-sized; CDR3 protein: CASRSGFSYEQYF
V gene: TRBV2; J gene: TRBJ2-2; clone size: NA; CDR3 protein: CASSEGTGELFF
V gene: TRBV6-2/TRBV6-3; J gene: TRBJ2-2; clone size: NA; CDR3 protein: CASSLAENTGELFF
V gene: TRBV12-3/TRBV12-4; J gene: TRBJ2-7; clone size: NA; CDR3 protein: CASTRSILGEQYF
V gene: TRBV29-1; J gene: TRBJ1-3; clone size: NA; CDR3 protein: CSVESGNTIYF
V gene: TRBV6-6; J gene: TRBJ2-7; clone size: NA; CDR3 protein: CASSKGPYEQYF
V gene: TRBV29-1; J gene: TRBJ2-2; clone size: medium-sized; CDR3 protein: CSVAPGRANTGELFF
V gene: TRBV20-1; J gene: TRBJ1-2; clone size: NA; CDR3 protein: CSAMGVSMDYGYTF
V gene: TRBV11-3; J gene: TRBJ2-5; clone size: NA; CDR3 protein: CASSLGDTLQETQYF
V gene: TRBV4-2; J gene: TRBJ2-3; clone size: NA; CDR3 protein: CASSPGQRDPSTDTQYF
V gene: TRBV12-5; J gene: TRBJ2-3; clone size: NA; CDR3 protein: CTSGGGRDTDTQYF
V gene: TRBV12-3/TRBV12-4; J gene: TRBJ2-2; clone size: NA; CDR3 protein: CASSLDRSNTGELFF
V gene: TRBV3-1; J gene: TRBJ2-7; clone size: NA; CDR3 protein: CASSLAGDPTYEQYF
V gene: TRBV10-3; J gene: TRBJ1-2; clone size: NA; CDR3 protein: CAISGGSNYGYTF
V gene: TRBV7-9; J gene: TRBJ2-1; clone size: NA; CDR3 protein: CASSLAPGQTYNEQFF
V gene: TRBV28; J gene: TRBJ2-1; clone size: NA; CDR3 protein: CASSYGENEQFF
V gene: TRBV4-3; J gene: TRBJ1-1; clone size: NA; CDR3 protein: CASSQEGQGAVTEAFF
V gene: TRBV29-1; J gene: TRBJ2-3; clone size: NA; CDR3 protein: CSVERTGGSGDTQYF
V gene: TRBV2; J gene: TRBJ1-5; clone size: NA; CDR3 protein: CASKRPGSFLPQHF
V gene: TRBV29-1; J gene: TRBJ1-2; clone size: NA; CDR3 protein: CSVPPGPNTGGYTF
V gene: TRBV6-6; J gene: TRBJ2-1; clone size: NA; CDR3 protein: CASIQGLVGYNEQFF
V gene: TRBV29-1; J gene: TRBJ1-1; clone size: NA; CDR3 protein: CSVTGFLDTEAFF
V gene: TRBV29-1; J gene: TRBJ2-1; clone size: NA; CDR3 protein: CSVAGLAGVGSYNEQFF